This T cell receptor beta chain was recorded in a study of blood T cells in healthy people across ages. A second roughly 6 to 11 cycle PCR used barcoded and J-beta primers. Each CDR3 protein is one row after TCRdb ran MiXCR on the 5' RACE reads. Among around 320,000 distinct CDR3 sequences listed, 25% to 30% were seen once. This clonotype has only a few counts. Its antigen is still unknown. Study-wide results and limits: Donor CMV status, an unknown factor, possibly confounded changes in expanded clonotypes. It was the long-lived donors that had more naive CD4+ cells and higher diversity than aged donors. Across the age range, TCR beta diversity per million T cells fell in a roughly linear way.

This receptor was taken from a woman aged 70-85 years in good health. The sequenced sample was blood.

CDR3 loop: CASSSGTPYNEQFF. The DNA of the CDR3 is TGTGCCAGCAGTTCCGGGACCCCATACAATGAGCAGTTCTTC. This chain uses TRBV5-5 with TRBJ2-1; TRBD1 or TRBD2 may be the D gene (5 bases each). Per the germline V gene, CDR1 is SGHKS and CDR2 is YYEKEE (reference sequence). This CDR3 is built from 14 residues. Trimming removed 5 bases from V and 4 bases from J, with 13 bases in between. Filled out from reference TRBV5-5 and TRBJ2-1, the complete variable domain reads DAGVTQSPTHLIKTRGQQVTLRCSPISGHKSVSWYQQVLGQGPQFIFQYYEKEERGRGNFPDRFSARQFPNYSSELNVNALLLGDSALYLCASSSGTPYNEQFFGPGTRLTVL.